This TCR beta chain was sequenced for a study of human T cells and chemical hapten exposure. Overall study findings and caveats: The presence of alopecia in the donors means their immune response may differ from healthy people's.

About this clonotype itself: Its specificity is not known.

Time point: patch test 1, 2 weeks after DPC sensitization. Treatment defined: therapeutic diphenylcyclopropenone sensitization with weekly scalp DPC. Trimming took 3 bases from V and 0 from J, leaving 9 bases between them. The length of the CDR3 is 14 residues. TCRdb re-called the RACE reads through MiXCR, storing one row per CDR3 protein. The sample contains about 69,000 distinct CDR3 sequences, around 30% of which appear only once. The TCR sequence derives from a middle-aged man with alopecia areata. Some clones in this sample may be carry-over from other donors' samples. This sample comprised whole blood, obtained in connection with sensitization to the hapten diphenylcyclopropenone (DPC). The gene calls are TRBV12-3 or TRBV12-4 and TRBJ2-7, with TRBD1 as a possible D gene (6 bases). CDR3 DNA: TGTGCCAGCAGTTTTCAGGACAGCTCCTACGAGCAGTACTTC. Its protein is CASSFQDSSYEQYF.